What follows is one TCR beta chain and its context. Antigen unknown. The record originates from a study of blood T cells in healthy people across ages. Whole-study findings and limits: Among T cells, TCR beta diversity per million cells dropped roughly linearly as age rose. The donors' CMV status was not determined, possibly confounding changes in expanded clonotypes.

For the second PCR, which ran for roughly 6 to 11 cycles, a sample-barcoded 5' primer and a J-beta primer mix were used. Template switching added a 12-random-nucleotide identifier to every cDNA molecule. TCRdb fed the 5' RACE reads into MiXCR, producing one record per CDR3 protein. The top ten hold about 21% of the sample, which has hundreds of thousands of distinct CDR3 sequences, about 42% seen once. The germline gives CDR1 DFQATT, CDR2 SNEGSKA (reference sequence). CDR3 length: 17 residues. V was clipped by 2 bases and J by 6 bases; unmatched bases: 14. Donor samples were obtained from healthy Caucasian individuals from Russia, aged 6 to 90.

Source material: blood. This receptor was obtained from a man between 60 and 70 years old in good health. The V and J genes are TRBV20-1 and TRBJ1-4; 8 bases match TRBD1. CDR3 in DNA: TGCAGTGCTAGAAACCGGGACAGGAATATTCCTTATGAAAAACTGTTTTTT. This codes for CSARNRDRNIPYEKLFF.